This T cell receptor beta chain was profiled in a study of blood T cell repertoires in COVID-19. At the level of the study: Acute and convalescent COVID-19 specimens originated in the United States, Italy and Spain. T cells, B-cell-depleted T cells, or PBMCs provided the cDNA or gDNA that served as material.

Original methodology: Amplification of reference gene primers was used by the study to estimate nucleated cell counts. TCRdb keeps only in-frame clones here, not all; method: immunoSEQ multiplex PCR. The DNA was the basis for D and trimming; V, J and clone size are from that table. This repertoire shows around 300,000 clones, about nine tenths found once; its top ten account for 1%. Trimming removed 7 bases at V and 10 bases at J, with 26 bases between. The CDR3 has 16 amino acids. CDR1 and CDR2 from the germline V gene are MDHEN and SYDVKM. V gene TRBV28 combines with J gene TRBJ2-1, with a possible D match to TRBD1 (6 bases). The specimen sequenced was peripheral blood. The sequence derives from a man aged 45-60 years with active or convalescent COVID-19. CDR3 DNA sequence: TGTGCCAGCAATACCGTCAATAGGACACAGGGTCGGGAGCAGTTCTTC. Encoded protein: CASNTVNRTQGREQFF.